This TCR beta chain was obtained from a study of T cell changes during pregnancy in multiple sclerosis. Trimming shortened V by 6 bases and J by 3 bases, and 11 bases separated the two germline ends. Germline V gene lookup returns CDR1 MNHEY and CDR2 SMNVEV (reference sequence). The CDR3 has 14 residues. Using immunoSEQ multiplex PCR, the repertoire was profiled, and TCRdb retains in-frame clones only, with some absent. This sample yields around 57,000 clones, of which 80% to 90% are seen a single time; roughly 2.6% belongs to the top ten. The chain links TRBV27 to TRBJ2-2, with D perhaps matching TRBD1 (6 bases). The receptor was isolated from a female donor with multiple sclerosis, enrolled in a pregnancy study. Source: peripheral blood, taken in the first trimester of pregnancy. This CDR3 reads CASSWGHYTGELFF. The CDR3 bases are TGTGCCAGCAGCTGGGGACACTACACCGGGGAGCTGTTTTTT.